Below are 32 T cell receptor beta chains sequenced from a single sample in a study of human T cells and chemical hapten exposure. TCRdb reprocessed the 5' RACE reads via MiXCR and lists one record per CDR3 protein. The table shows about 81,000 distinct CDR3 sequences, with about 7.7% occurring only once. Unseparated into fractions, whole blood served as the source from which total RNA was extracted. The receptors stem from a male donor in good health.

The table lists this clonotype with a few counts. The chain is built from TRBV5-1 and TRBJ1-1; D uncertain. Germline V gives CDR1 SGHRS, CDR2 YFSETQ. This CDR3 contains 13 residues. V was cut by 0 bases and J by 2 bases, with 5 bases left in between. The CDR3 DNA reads TGCGCCAGCAGCTTGGGCGATAACACTGAAGCTTTCTTT. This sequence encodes CASSLGDNTEAFF. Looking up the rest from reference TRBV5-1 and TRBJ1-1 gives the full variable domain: KAGVTQTPRYLIKTRGQQVTLSCSPISGHRSVSWYQQTPGQGLQFLFEYFSETQRNKGNFPGRFSGRQFSNSRSEMNVSTLELGDSALYLCASSLGDNTEAFFGQGTRLTVV.

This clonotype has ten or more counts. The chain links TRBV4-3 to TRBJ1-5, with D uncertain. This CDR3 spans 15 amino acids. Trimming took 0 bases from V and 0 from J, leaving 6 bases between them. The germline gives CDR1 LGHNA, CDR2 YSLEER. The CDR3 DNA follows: TGCGCCAGCAGCCAAGAACGGACTAGCAATCAGCCCCAGCATTTT. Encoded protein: CASSQERTSNQPQHF.

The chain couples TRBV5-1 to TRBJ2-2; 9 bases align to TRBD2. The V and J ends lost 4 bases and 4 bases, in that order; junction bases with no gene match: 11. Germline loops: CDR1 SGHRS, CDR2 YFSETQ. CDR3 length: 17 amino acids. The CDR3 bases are TGCGCCAGCAGCGCGACCGGGACTAGCAGGACCACCGGGGAGCTGTTTTTT. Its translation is CASSATGTSRTTGELFF.

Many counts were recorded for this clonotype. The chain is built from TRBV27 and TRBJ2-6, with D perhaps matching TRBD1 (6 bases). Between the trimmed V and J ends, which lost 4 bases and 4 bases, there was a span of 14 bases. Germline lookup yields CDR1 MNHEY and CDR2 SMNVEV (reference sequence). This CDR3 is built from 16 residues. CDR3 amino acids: CASSSSGVAGANVLTF. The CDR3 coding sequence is TGTGCCAGCAGTTCCTCAGGGGTAGCGGGGGCCAACGTCCTGACTTTC.

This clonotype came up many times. The CDR3, as DNA: TGTGCTAGTGGTTCCCTACTAGCGGGAGGAGGGCTAGCCAAAAACATTCAGTACTTC. It is translated as CASGSLLAGGGLAKNIQYF. The V gene is TRBV12-5, the J gene TRBJ2-4, with TRBD2 matching over 12 bases. J gave up 0 bases and V 4 bases, and 10 bases lay outside the gene matches. There are 19 residues in the CDR3. The V gene's germline CDR1 is LGHNT and CDR2 FRNRAP.

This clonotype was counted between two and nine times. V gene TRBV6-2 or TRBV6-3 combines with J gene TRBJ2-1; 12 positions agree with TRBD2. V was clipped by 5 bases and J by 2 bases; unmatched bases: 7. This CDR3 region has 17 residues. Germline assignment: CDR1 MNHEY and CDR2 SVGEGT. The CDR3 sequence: CASSPRLAGVPYNEQFF. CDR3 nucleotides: TGTGCCAGCAGTCCCCGACTAGCGGGAGTACCCTACAATGAGCAGTTCTTC.

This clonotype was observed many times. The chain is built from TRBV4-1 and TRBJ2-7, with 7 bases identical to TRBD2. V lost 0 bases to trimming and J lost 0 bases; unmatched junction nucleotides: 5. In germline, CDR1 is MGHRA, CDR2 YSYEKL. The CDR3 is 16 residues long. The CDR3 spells CASSQEGGKLSYEQYF. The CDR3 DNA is TGCGCCAGCAGCCAAGAGGGGGGGAAGCTCTCCTACGAGCAGTACTTC.

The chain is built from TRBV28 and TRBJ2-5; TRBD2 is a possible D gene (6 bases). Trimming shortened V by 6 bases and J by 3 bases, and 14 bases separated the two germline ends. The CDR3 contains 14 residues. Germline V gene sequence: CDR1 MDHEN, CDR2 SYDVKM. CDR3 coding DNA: TGTGCCAGCAGCAAACTAGCAGCAGAAGAGACCCAGTACTTC. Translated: CASSKLAAEETQYF.

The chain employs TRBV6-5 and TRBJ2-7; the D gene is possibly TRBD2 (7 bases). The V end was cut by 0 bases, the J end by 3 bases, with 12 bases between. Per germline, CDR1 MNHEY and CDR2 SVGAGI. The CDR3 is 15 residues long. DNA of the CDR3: TGTGCCAGCAGTTACTCGGAGGGGGACTACTACGAGCAGTACTTC. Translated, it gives CASSYSEGDYYEQYF.

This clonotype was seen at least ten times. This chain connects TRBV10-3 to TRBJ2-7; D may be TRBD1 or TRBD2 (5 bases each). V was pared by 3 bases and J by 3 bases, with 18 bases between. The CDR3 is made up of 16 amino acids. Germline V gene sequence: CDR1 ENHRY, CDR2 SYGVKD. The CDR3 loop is CAISEMGPEFGYEQYF. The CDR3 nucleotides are TGTGCCATCAGTGAAATGGGACCCGAGTTTGGCTACGAGCAGTACTTC.

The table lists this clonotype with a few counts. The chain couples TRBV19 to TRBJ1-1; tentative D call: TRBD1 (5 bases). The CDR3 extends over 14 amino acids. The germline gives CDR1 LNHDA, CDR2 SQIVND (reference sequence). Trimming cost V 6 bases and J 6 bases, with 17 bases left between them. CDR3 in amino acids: CASSPPGRIAEAFF. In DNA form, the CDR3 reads TGTGCCAGTAGCCCACCAGGGAGGATAGCTGAAGCTTTCTTT.

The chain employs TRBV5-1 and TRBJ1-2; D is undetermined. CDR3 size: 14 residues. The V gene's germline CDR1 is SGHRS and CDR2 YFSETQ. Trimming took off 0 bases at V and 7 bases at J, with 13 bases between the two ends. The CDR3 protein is CASSLEARTSGYTF. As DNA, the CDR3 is TGCGCCAGCAGCTTGGAAGCCAGGACGAGTGGCTACACCTTC.

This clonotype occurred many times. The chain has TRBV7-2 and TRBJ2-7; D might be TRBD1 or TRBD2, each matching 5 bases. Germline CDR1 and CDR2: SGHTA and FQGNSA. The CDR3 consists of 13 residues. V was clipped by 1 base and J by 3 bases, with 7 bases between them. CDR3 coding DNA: TGTGCCAGCAGCTTAGGGGGGAACTACGAGCAGTACTTC. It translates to CASSLGGNYEQYF.

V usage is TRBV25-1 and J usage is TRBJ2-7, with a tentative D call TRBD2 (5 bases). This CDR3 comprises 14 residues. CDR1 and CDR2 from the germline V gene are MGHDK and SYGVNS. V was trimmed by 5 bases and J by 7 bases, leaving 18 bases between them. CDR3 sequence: CASSHGPPGREQYF. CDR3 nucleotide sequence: TGTGCCAGCAGTCATGGACCCCCTGGGAGAGAGCAGTACTTC.

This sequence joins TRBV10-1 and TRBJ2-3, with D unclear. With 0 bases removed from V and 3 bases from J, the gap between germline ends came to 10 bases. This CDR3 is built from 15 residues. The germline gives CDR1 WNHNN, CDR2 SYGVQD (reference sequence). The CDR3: CASSESRSTTDTQYF. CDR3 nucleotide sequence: TGCGCCAGCAGTGAGTCGCGGAGTACAACAGATACGCAGTATTTT.

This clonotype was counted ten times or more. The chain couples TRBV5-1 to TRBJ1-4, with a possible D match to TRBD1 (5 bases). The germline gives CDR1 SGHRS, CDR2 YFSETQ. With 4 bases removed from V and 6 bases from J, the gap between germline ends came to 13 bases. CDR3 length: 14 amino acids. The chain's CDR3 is CASSPTGSDEKLFF. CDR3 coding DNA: TGCGCCAGCAGCCCAACAGGATCGGATGAAAAACTGTTTTTT. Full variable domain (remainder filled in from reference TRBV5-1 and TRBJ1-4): KAGVTQTPRYLIKTRGQQVTLSCSPISGHRSVSWYQQTPGQGLQFLFEYFSETQRNKGNFPGRFSGRQFSNSRSEMNVSTLELGDSALYLCASSPTGSDEKLFFGSGTQLSVL.

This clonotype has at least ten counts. Here the CDR3 reads CASSGGTGVDTQYF. The CDR3 DNA follows: TGTGCCAGCAGCGGCGGGACAGGGGTAGATACGCAGTATTTT. V and J are TRBV5-5 and TRBJ2-3; TRBD1 agrees at 10 bases. Germline-derived CDR1 and CDR2 are SGHKS and YYEKEE (reference sequence). This CDR3 has 14 residues. Losses at the gene ends were 4 bases for V and 5 bases for J; bases not matched to a gene: 4.

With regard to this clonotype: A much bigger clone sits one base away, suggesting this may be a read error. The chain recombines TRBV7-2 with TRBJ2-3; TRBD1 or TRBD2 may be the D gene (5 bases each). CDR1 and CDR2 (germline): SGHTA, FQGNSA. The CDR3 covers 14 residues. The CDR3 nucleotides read TGTGCCAGCAGCTTAAGGTCTAGCACAGGTACGCAGTATTTT. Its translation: CASSLRSSTGTQYF.

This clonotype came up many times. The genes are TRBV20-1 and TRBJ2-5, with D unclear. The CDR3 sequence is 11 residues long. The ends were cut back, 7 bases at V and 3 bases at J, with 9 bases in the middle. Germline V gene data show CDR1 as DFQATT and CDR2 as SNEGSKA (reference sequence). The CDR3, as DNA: TGCAGTGGGGCCCGGGAAGAGACCCAGTACTTC. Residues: CSGAREETQYF.

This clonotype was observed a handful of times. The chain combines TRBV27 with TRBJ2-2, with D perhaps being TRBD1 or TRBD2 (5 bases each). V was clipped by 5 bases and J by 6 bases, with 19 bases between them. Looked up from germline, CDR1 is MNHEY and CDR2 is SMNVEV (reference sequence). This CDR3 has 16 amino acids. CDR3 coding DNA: TGTGCCAGCAGTCCCTGGACACCCACGAGGGCCGGGGAGCTGTTTTTT. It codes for CASSPWTPTRAGELFF.

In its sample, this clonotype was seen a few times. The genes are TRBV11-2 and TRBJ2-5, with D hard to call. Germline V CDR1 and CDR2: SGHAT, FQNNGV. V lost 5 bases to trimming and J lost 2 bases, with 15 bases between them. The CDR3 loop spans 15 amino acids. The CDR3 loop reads CASSQALTAQETQYF. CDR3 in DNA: TGTGCCAGCAGCCAGGCCTTGACCGCTCAAGAGACCCAGTACTTC.

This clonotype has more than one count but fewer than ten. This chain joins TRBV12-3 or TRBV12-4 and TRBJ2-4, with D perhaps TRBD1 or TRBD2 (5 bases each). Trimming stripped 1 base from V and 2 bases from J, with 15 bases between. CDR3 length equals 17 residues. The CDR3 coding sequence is TGTGCCAGCAGTTTAGGAGGGTTCGGGGCCCCCAAAAACATTCAGTACTTC. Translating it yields CASSLGGFGAPKNIQYF.

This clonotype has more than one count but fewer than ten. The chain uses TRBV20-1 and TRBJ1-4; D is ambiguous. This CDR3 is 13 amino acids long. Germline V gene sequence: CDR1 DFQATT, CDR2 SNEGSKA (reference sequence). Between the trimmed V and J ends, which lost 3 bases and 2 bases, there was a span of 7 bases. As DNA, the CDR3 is TGCAGTGCTAGGGCTGGTACTAATGAAAAACTGTTTTTT. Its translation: CSARAGTNEKLFF.

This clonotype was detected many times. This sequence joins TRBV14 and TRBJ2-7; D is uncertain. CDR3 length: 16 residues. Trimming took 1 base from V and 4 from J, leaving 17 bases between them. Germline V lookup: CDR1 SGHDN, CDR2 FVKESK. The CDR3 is CASSQVPGAAWYEQYF. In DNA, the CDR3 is TGTGCCAGCAGCCAAGTACCAGGAGCTGCATGGTACGAGCAGTACTTC.

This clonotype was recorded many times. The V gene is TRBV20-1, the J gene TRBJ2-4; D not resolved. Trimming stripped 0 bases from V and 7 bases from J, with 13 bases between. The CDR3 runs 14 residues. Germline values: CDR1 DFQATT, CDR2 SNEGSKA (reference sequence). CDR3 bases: TGCAGTGCTAGAGACGCTCGGAAGGTCAACATTCAGTACTTC. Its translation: CSARDARKVNIQYF.

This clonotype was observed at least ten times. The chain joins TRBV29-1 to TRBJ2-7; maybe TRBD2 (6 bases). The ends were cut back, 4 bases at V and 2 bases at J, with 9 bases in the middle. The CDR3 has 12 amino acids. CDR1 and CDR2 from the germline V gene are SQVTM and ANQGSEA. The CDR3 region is CSVGTSTYEQYF. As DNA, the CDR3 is TGCAGCGTTGGCACTAGCACCTACGAGCAGTACTTC.

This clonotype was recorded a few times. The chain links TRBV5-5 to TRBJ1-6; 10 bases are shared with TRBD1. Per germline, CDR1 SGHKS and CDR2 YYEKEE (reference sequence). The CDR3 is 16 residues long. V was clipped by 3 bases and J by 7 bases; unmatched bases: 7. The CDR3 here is CASSSWDRGLNSPLHF. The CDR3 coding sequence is TGTGCCAGCAGCTCATGGGACAGGGGATTAAATTCACCCCTCCACTTT.

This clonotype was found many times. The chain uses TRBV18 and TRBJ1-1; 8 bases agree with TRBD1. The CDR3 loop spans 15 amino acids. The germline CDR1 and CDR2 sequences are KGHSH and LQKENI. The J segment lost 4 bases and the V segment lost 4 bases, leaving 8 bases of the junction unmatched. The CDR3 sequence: CASSLSDRVGTEAFF. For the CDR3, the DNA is TGTGCCAGCTCACTATCGGACAGGGTAGGCACTGAAGCTTTCTTT.

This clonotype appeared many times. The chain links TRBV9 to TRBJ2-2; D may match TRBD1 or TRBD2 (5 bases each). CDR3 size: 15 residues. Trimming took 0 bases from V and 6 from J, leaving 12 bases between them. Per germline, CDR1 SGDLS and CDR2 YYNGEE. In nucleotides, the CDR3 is TGTGCCAGCAGCGTAGGTGTCAGAGGGGCCGGGGAGCTGTTTTTT. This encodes CASSVGVRGAGELFF.

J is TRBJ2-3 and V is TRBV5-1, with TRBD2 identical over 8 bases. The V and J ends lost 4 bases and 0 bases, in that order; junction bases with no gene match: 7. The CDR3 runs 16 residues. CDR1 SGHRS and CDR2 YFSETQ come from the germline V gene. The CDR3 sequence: CASSGGLVGSTDTQYF. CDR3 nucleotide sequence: TGCGCCAGCAGCGGGGGACTAGTGGGAAGCACAGATACGCAGTATTTT. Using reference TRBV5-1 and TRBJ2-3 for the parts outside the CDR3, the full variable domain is KAGVTQTPRYLIKTRGQQVTLSCSPISGHRSVSWYQQTPGQGLQFLFEYFSETQRNKGNFPGRFSGRQFSNSRSEMNVSTLELGDSALYLCASSGGLVGSTDTQYFGPGTRLTVL.

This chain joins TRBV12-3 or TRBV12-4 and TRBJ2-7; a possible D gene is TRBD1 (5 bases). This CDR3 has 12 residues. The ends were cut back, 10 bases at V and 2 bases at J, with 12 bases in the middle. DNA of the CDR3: TGTGCCACCCAGGGCAGCACCTACGAGCAGTACTTC. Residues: CATQGSTYEQYF.

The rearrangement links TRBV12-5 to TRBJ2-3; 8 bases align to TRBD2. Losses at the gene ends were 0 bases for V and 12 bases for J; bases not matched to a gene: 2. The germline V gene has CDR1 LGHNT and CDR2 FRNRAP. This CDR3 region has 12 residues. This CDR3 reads CASGLVLAAQYF. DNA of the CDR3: TGTGCTAGTGGTTTGGTACTAGCGGCTCAGTATTTT.